This T cell receptor (beta chain) was obtained from a study of T cell clonality in common variable immunodeficiency. TCRdb's copy holds only in-frame clones and misses some; the assay was immunoSEQ multiplex PCR. The sample gives tens of thousands of clones, none seen only once, and the top ten clones hold around 1.7%. This clone was seen at least ten times. The read terminates 3 residues ahead of where the CDR3 ends, so the germline J gene completes it. This CDR3 is built from 15 residues. Germline CDR1 is SGHAT and CDR2 is FQNNGV. V lost 4 bases and J 7 bases, leaving 19 bases between the germline ends. Patients and controls were mostly of Caucasian heritage.

This receptor was taken from a person between 18 and 75 years old in good health. Sequencing was carried out using peripheral blood mononuclear cells. This chain joins TRBV11-2 and TRBJ1-2; D perhaps matches TRBD1 (5 bases). The CDR3 here is CASSSSGGEWSGYTF. The covered CDR3 bases are TGTGCCAGCAGCTCTAGCGGGGGGGAGTGGAGTGGC.